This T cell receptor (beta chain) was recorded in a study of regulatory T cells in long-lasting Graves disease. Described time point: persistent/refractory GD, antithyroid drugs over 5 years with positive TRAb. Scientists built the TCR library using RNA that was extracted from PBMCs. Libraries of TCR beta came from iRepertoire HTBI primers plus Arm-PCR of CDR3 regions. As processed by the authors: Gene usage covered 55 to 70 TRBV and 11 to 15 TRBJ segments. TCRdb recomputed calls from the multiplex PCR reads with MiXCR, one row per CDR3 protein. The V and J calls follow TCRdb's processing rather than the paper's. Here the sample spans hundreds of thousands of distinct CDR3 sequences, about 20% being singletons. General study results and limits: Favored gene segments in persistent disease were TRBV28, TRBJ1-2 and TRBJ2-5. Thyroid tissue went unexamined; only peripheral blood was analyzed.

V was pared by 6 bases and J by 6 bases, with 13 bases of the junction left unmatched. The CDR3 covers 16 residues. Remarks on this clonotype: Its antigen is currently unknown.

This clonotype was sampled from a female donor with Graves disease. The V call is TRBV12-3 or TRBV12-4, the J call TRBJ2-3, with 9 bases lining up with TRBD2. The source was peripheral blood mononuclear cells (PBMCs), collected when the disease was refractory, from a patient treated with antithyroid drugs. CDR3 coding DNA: TGTGCCAGCAGCCCCTCGCGCGGGAGGGCCAGGGATACGCAGTATTTT. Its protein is CASSPSRGRARDTQYF.